This entry lists 15 T cell receptor beta chains sequenced from one sample in a study of T cells in Graves' hyperthyroidism and ophthalmopathy (dated by TCRdb to about 2019). The library was built by means of multiplex PCR. Reads for this sample came from an Illumina HiSeq 2000. The TCR beta CDR3 regions were amplified from the RNA transcripts. For the first round of RT-PCR on the TCR CDR3, the HTBI primer set was used together with the Qiagen OneStep RT-PCR kit. TCRdb trimmed the raw reads at Q25, called clones with MiXCR and kept productive beta chains. Rows matching on CDR3 protein sequence are summarized as one entry with the most common DNA and genes. This sample is represented by hundreds of thousands of distinct CDR3 sequences; 14% of them were singletons. 10% to 13% of the sample lies in the top ten. The sample consisted of blood. The receptors shown here come from a young woman with Graves' hyperthyroidism.

This clonotype was recorded many times. The genes are TRBV9 and TRBJ2-1, with 7 nucleotides matching TRBD2. Germline V gene data show CDR1 as SGDLS and CDR2 as YYNGEE. V was pared by 0 bases and J by 4 bases, with 7 bases of the junction left unmatched. The CDR3 runs 16 residues. The CDR3 region is CASSVVGGGVYNEQFF. The CDR3 DNA follows: TGTGCCAGCAGCGTAGTGGGGGGAGGGGTATACAATGAGCAGTTCTTC.

There are a few counts of this clonotype. The CDR3 protein is CASSYTRTVYEQYF. Written as DNA, the CDR3 is TGTGCCAGCAGTTACACCAGGACCGTGTACGAGCAGTACTTC. The chain is built from TRBV6-5 and TRBJ2-7; D is unresolved. The CDR3 length is 14 residues. V lost 2 bases, J lost 4 bases, and 12 bases lay in between. The V gene's germline CDR1 is MNHEY and CDR2 SVGAGI.

As for this clonotype: This clone may be a read error of a much larger clone one base away. The chain uses TRBV3-1 and TRBJ1-1; D gene ambiguous. V was trimmed by 2 bases and J by 6 bases, leaving 13 bases between them. Germline V gives CDR1 LGHDT, CDR2 YNNKEL (reference sequence). The CDR3 extends over 14 amino acids. As DNA, the CDR3 is TGTGCCAGCAGCCAAACCGGGAAGGGCGCTGAAGCTTTCTTT. Translated, it gives CASSQTGKGAEAFF. Complete variable domain (other parts from reference TRBV3-1 and TRBJ1-1): DTAVSQTPKYLVTQMGNDKSIKCEQNLGHDTMYWYKQDSKKFLKIMFSYNNKELIINETVPNRFSPKSPDKAHLNLHINSLELGDSAVYFCASSQTGKGAEAFFGQGTRLTVV.

This clonotype was counted between two and nine times. This sequence joins TRBV7-9 and TRBJ2-5; D ambiguous. The CDR3 runs 15 residues. The V end lost 4 bases, the J end lost 0 bases, and 12 bases lay between the germline ends. CDR1 is SEHNR and CDR2 is FQNEAQ in the germline V gene (reference sequence). CDR3 DNA sequence: TGTGCCAGCAGCTATCCTACAGAGTACCAAGAGACCCAGTACTTC. It encodes CASSYPTEYQETQYF. Variable domain in full (rest from reference TRBV7-9 and TRBJ2-5): DTGVSQNPRHKITKRGQNVTFRCDPISEHNRLYWYRQTLGQGPEFLTYFQNEAQLEKSRLLSDRFSAERPKGSFSTLEIQRTEQGDSAMYLCASSYPTEYQETQYFGPGTRLLVL.

This clonotype was counted ten times or more. The J gene is TRBJ1-3, the V gene TRBV2, with D unresolved. The CDR3 covers 13 residues. The V end was cut by 4 bases, the J end by 4 bases, with 8 bases between. Germline V gene data show CDR1 as SNHLY and CDR2 as FYNNEI. The CDR3: CASSGRSGNTIYF. DNA of the CDR3: TGTGCCAGCAGTGGAAGGTCCGGAAACACCATATATTTT. Looking up the rest from reference TRBV2 and TRBJ1-3 gives the full variable domain: EPEVTQTPSHQVTQMGQEVILRCVPISNHLYFYWYRQILGQKVEFLVSFYNNEISEKSEIFDDQFSVERPDGSNFTLKIRSTKLEDSAMYFCASSGRSGNTIYFGEGSWLTVV.

This clonotype was observed a handful of times. The genes are TRBV6-1 and TRBJ1-3; TRBD1 matches at 9 bases. Per the germline V gene, CDR1 is MNHNS and CDR2 is SASEGT. CDR3 length: 15 residues. J was trimmed by 0 bases and V by 8 bases; bases with no gene match: 5. The CDR3 sequence: CASGTGGSSGNTIYF. For the CDR3, the DNA is TGTGCCAGCGGAACAGGGGGCTCCTCTGGAAACACCATATATTTT.

The rearrangement uses TRBV19 and TRBJ2-1; TRBD1 aligns across 7 bases. V trimming: 7 bases; J trimming: 7 bases; junction bases outside the gene matches: 10. Germline assignment: CDR1 LNHDA and CDR2 SQIVND (reference sequence). The CDR3 runs 14 residues. The CDR3 is CASKKGAVGNEQFF. DNA for the CDR3: TGTGCCAGTAAGAAGGGGGCGGTTGGGAATGAGCAGTTCTTC.

In this sample, this clonotype turned up a few times. The DNA for the CDR3 is TGTGCCAGCAGTCTAGGGGGGAGGCCCCCCTCCTACGAGCAGTACTTC. Translation: CASSLGGRPPSYEQYF. The genes are TRBV7-2 and TRBJ2-7; either TRBD1 or TRBD2 may fit D (6 bases each). Trimming took 6 bases from V and 0 from J, leaving 18 bases between them. The CDR3 sequence is 16 residues long. The germline CDR1 and CDR2 sequences are SGHTA and FQGNSA.

CDR3 sequence reads: CASSATDRNTGELFF. For the CDR3, the DNA is TGCGCCAGCAGTGCGACGGACAGGAACACCGGGGAGCTGTTTTTT. The chain joins TRBV10-1 to TRBJ2-2, with a tentative D call TRBD1 (6 bases). Looked up from germline, CDR1 is WNHNN and CDR2 is SYGVQD (reference sequence). CDR3 length: 15 amino acids. Trimming stripped 4 bases from V and 1 base from J, with 10 bases between.

In its sample, this clonotype was seen many times. The chain combines TRBV12-3 or TRBV12-4 with TRBJ2-7, with 10 bases identical to TRBD1. This CDR3 is 15 amino acids long. V lost 4 bases to trimming and J lost 7 bases; unmatched junction nucleotides: 10. CDR3 region: CASSSPGTGALEQYF. For the CDR3, the DNA is TGTGCCAGCAGTTCGCCCGGGACAGGGGCCTTGGAGCAGTACTTC.

This clonotype was picked up many times. The chain is built from TRBV18 and TRBJ1-2; D remains unclear. Trimming left V 2 bases short and J 4 bases short, with 14 bases between. The CDR3 extends over 15 amino acids. Germline values: CDR1 KGHSH, CDR2 LQKENI. CDR3 DNA sequence: TGTGCCAGCTCACCATCGAGGACCGGGTTCTATGGCTACACCTTC. Encoded protein: CASSPSRTGFYGYTF.

Worth noting for this clonotype: One end of the junction varies from germline; a read error may be responsible. V is TRBV4-3 and J is TRBJ2-3, with 9 bases that match TRBD2. Germline V gene data show CDR1 as LGHNA and CDR2 as YSLEER. The CDR3 is 19 amino acids. CDR3 bases: TGCGCCAGCAACCAAGGACCCCTGACTAGCGGAGGGCCCCAAGATACGCAGTATTTT. Protein product: CASNQGPLTSGGPQDTQYF.

This clonotype was counted ten times or more. The chain recombines TRBV2 with TRBJ2-2; D unresolved. Trimming took off 0 bases at V and 3 bases at J, with 11 bases between the two ends. CDR1 and CDR2 from the germline V gene are SNHLY and FYNNEI. The CDR3 length is 16 residues. The CDR3, as DNA: TGTGCCAGCAGTGAAGCGGGAAAACTGGACACCGGGGAGCTGTTTTTT. Amino acids: CASSEAGKLDTGELFF.

This clonotype was seen a few times. The chain couples TRBV19 to TRBJ2-1; the match to TRBD2 covers 7 bases. The CDR3 has 15 residues. Trimming at V came to 3 bases and at J to 4 bases, leaving 6 bases not matched to a gene. Germline V gives CDR1 LNHDA, CDR2 SQIVND (reference sequence). CDR3 in DNA: TGTGCCAGTAGTATCGGGGGGTCCCTTTACAATGAGCAGTTCTTC. It encodes CASSIGGSLYNEQFF.

The table lists this clonotype with a few counts. The chain uses TRBV11-1 and TRBJ2-1; 12 nucleotides line up with TRBD2. Germline assignment: CDR1 SGHAT and CDR2 FQDESV (reference sequence). With 5 bases clipped from V and 6 bases from J, the junction kept 14 bases outside the gene matches. CDR3 length: 18 residues. CDR3 bases: TGTGCCAGCAGCCACGACGAGTTCCTAGCGGGAGGGGGCAATGAGCAGTTCTTC. Protein sequence: CASSHDEFLAGGGNEQFF.